Listed below are T cell receptor beta chains from one sample, sequenced in a study of CD8 T cells in ankylosing spondylitis. Each CDR3 protein is one row after TCRdb ran MiXCR on the 5' RACE reads. The table includes about 130,000 distinct CDR3 sequences, 6% to 8.5% detected once. Input material: blood, either unsorted or a sorted T cell fraction (not recorded which). The receptors come from a female donor with ankylosing spondylitis or in good health (not recorded which). Both conserved end residues are part of each CDR3. A D gene is named only where the DNA matches it firmly. Expanded clones get a size class; other rows say once, few or many, or leave the size out.

clone size	V gene	J gene	D gene	CDR3 DNA	CDR3 protein
many	TRBV5-1	TRBJ2-1	TRBD1	TGCGCCAGCAGCTTGCCGGGACAGGGACATAATGAGCAGTTCTTC	CASSLPGQGHNEQFF
few	TRBV7-2	TRBJ1-2	NA	TGTGCCAGCAGCTTAGAAGGGACCTCGAGGACTTATGGCTACACCTTC	CASSLEGTSRTYGYTF
many	TRBV24-1	TRBJ1-5	NA	TGTGCCACCAGTGATAGCAATCAGCCCCAGCATTTT	CATSDSNQPQHF
NA	TRBV20-1	TRBJ2-1	TRBD2	TGCAGTGCGCCCAGACTAGCGGGGGGGCGGGGCAATGAGCAGTTCTTC	CSAPRLAGGRGNEQFF
many	TRBV6-1	TRBJ2-3	TRBD1	TGTGCCAGCAAACGAGGACAGGGGGCCACAGATACGCAGTATTTT	CASKRGQGATDTQYF
many	TRBV20-1	TRBJ1-2	TRBD1	TGCAGTGCTCCCGGACAGGGGGCGAATTATTATGGCTACACCTTC	CSAPGQGANYYGYTF
NA	TRBV2	TRBJ1-4	TRBD1	TGTGCCAGCAGCGATGGACAGGCAAATGAAAAACTGTTTTTT	CASSDGQANEKLFF
many	TRBV6-1	TRBJ1-5	TRBD1	TGTGCCAGCAACGAGGGGGCAGGCGGCAATCAGCCCCAGCATTTT	CASNEGAGGNQPQHF
many	TRBV9	TRBJ1-1	NA	TGTGCCAGCAGCGCTCACCTTGGGGGCAGGACTGAAGCTTTCTTT	CASSAHLGGRTEAFF
many	TRBV12-3/TRBV12-4	TRBJ2-4	NA	TGTGCCAGCCGGGGCAGGGCCAAAAACATTCAGTACTTC	CASRGRAKNIQYF
many	TRBV4-1	TRBJ1-1	NA	TGCGCCAGCAGCCACAGAAACAGGGAAATGGGCCTAAACACTGAAGCTTTCTTT	CASSHRNREMGLNTEAFF
few	TRBV30	TRBJ1-5	NA	TGTGCCTGGAGCGGCGGTTACAATCAGCCCCAGCATTTT	CAWSGGYNQPQHF
NA	TRBV5-1	TRBJ1-1	NA	TGCGCCAGCAGCGTACAGGGAAAGTCTGGCACTGAAGCTTTCTTT	CASSVQGKSGTEAFF
many	TRBV12-3/TRBV12-4	TRBJ1-1	TRBD1	TGTGCCAGCAGTTTTGACAGGGTCCCGCGGGGTAGGAATGAAGCTTTCTTT	CASSFDRVPRGRNEAFF
NA	TRBV6-5	TRBJ1-6	NA	TGTGCCAGCAGTTCTGGGATCGAATCACCCCTCCACTTT	CASSSGIESPLHF
many	TRBV12-3/TRBV12-4	TRBJ1-5	NA	TGTGCCAGCAGCCTTTTGGGGGCGCCCAGTCAGCCCCAGCATTTT	CASSLLGAPSQPQHF
many	TRBV20-1	TRBJ1-2	NA	TGCAGTGCCGAAGGGAGGGGTGACTATGGCTACACCTTC	CSAEGRGDYGYTF
many	TRBV5-1	TRBJ2-3	TRBD2	TGCGCCAGCAGCTCCGGACTAGCGGGCGGTCTGAATACGCAGTATTTT	CASSSGLAGGLNTQYF
many	TRBV6-1	TRBJ1-5	NA	TGTGCCAGCAGCGCCGAGGGGGGTGATCAGCCCCAGCATTTT	CASSAEGGDQPQHF
many	TRBV3-1	TRBJ2-6	NA	TGTGCCAGCAGCCTACGACCTATCTCTGGGGCCAACGTCCTGACTTTC	CASSLRPISGANVLTF
NA	TRBV25-1	TRBJ1-1	NA	TGTGCCAGCAAGGACACTGAAGCTTTCTTT	CASKDTEAFF
few	TRBV7-9	TRBJ1-3	NA	TGTGCCAGCAGGGACCTGCGGGACAACTCTGGAAACACCATATATTTT	CASRDLRDNSGNTIYF
many	TRBV6-1	TRBJ2-2	NA	TGTGCCAGCAGTGCTTTAGCCGTCGCGAACACCGGGGAGCTGTTTTTT	CASSALAVANTGELFF
many	TRBV6-1	TRBJ1-2	TRBD1	TGTGCCAGCAGCCGGGGACAGGGGTTTGGCTACACCTTC	CASSRGQGFGYTF